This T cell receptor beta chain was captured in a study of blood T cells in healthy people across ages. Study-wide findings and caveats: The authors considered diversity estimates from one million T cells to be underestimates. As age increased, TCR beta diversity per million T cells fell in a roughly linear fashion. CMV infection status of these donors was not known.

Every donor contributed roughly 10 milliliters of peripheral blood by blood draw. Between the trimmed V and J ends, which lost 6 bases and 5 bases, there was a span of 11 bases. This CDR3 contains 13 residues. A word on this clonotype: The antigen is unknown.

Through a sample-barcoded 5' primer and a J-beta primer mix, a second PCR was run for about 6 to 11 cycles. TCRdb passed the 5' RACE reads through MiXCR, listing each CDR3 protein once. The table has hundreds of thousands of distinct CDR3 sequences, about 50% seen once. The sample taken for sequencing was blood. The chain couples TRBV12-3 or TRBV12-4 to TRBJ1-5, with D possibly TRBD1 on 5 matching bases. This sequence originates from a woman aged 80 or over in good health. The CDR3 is CASSLREYQPQHF. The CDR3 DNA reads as TGTGCCAGCAGCCTCAGGGAATATCAGCCCCAGCATTTT.